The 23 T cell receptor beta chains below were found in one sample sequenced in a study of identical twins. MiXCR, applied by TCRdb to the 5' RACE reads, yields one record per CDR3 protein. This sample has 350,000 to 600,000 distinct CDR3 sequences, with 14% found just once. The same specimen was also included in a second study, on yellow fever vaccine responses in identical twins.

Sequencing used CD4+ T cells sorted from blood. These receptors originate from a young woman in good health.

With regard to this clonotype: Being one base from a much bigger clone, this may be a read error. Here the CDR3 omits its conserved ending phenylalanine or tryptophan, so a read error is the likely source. This CDR3 is CASSNDRDYEQYS. CDR3 DNA: TGTGCCAGCAGCAACGACAGGGACTACGAGCAGTACTCC. The chain employs TRBV7-9 and TRBJ2-7, with 7 bases matching TRBD1. CDR3 length: 13 amino acids. The trim removed 5 bases at V and 3 bases at J, leaving 4 bases unmatched. The germline gives CDR1 SEHNR, CDR2 FQNEAQ (reference sequence).

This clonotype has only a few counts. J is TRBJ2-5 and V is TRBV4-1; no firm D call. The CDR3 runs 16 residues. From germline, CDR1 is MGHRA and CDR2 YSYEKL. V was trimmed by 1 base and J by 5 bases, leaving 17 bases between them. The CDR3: CASSQVPLSVRETQYF. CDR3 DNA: TGCGCCAGCAGCCAAGTACCCCTGAGCGTTCGGGAGACCCAGTACTTC.

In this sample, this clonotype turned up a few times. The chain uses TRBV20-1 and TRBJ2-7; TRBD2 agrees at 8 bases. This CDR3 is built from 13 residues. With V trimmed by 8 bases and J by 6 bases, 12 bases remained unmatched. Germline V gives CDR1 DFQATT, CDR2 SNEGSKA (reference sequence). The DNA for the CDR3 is TGCAGTCACCGTAGGGGACTAGAGGTCGAGCAGTACTTC. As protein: CSHRRGLEVEQYF.

For the CDR3, the DNA is TGTGCCAGCTGGGACAGGGACGTCGGCTACGAGCAGTACTTC. Protein product: CASWDRDVGYEQYF. This chain joins TRBV6-1 and TRBJ2-7, with 9 bases lining up with TRBD1. The CDR3 runs 14 residues. Germline CDR1 and CDR2: MNHNS and SASEGT. The V and J ends lost 8 bases and 3 bases, in that order; junction bases with no gene match: 8.

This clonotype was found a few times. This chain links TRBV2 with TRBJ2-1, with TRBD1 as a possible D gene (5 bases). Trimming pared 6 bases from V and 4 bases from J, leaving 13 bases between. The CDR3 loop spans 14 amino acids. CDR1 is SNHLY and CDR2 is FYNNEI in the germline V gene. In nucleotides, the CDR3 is TGTGCCAGCAGGCCCCCAGACAGTTACAATGAGCAGTTCTTC. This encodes CASRPPDSYNEQFF.

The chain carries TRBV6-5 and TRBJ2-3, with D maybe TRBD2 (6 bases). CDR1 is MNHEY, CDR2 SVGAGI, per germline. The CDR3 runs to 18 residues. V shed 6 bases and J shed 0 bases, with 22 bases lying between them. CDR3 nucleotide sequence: TGTGCCAGCAGATACCATCCCCGTGGAGGGGAGAGCACAGATACGCAGTATTTT. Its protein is CASRYHPRGGESTDTQYF.

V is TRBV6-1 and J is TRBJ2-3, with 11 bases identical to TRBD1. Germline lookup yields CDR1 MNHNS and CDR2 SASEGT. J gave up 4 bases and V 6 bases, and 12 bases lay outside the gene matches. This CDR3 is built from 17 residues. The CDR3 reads CASRGELGTGGADTQYF. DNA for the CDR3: TGTGCCAGCAGAGGGGAGTTGGGGACAGGGGGAGCAGATACGCAGTATTTT.

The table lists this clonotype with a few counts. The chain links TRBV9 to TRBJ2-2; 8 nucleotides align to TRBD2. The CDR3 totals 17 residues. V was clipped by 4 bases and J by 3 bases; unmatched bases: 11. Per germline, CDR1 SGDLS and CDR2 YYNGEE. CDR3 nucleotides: TGTGCCAGCAGCCCGAGGTGGCGGGGGGCCGACACCGGGGAGCTGTTTTTT. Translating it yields CASSPRWRGADTGELFF.

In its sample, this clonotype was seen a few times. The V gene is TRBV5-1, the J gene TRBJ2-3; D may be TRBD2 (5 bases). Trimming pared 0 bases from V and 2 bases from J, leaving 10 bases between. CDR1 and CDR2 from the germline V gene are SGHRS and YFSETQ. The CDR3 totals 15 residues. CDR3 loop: CASSLVGLHTDTQYF. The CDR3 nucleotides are TGCGCCAGCAGCTTGGTTGGACTCCACACAGATACGCAGTATTTT.

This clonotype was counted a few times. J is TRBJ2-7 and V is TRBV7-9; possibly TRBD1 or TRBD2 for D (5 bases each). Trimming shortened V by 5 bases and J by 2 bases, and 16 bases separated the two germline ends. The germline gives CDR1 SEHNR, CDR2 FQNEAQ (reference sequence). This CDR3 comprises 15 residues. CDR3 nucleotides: TGTGCCAGCAGCATATCCGGGACGGTAGCCTACGAGCAGTACTTC. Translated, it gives CASSISGTVAYEQYF.

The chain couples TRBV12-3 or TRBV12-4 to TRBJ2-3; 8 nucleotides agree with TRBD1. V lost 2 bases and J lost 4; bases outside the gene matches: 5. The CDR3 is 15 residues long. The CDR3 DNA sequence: TGTGCCAGCAGTTTATCGTCACAGGGGGCAGATACGCAGTATTTT. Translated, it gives CASSLSSQGADTQYF.

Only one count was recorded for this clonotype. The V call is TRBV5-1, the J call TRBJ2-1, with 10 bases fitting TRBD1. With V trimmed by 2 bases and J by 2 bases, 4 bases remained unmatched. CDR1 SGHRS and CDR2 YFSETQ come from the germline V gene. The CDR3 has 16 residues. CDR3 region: CASSFGTGAAYNEQFF. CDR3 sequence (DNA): TGCGCCAGCAGCTTCGGGACAGGGGCGGCCTACAATGAGCAGTTCTTC. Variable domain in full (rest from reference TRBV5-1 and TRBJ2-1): KAGVTQTPRYLIKTRGQQVTLSCSPISGHRSVSWYQQTPGQGLQFLFEYFSETQRNKGNFPGRFSGRQFSNSRSEMNVSTLELGDSALYLCASSFGTGAAYNEQFFGPGTRLTVL.

The CDR3 DNA is TGTGCCAGCTCACCAATAGGGACAGGAGCCTACGAGCAGTACTTC. Amino acids: CASSPIGTGAYEQYF. The chain links TRBV18 to TRBJ2-7; 8 nucleotides line up with TRBD1. The CDR3 runs 15 residues. The junction had 5 bases not matched to a gene; V was cut back by 2 bases and J by 2 bases. Germline CDR1 reads KGHSH; CDR2 reads LQKENI.

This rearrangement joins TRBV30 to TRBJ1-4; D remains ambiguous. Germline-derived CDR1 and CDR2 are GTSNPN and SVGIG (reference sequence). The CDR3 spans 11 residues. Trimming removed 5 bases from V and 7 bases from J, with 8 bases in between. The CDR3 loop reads CAWGPGEKLFF. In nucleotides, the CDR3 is TGTGCCTGGGGCCCGGGTGAAAAACTGTTTTTT.

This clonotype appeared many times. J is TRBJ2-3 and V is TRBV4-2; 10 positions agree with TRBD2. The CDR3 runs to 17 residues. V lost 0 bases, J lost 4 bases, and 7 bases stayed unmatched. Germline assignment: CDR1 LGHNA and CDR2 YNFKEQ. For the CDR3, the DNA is TGTGCCAGCAGCCAAGAGGTGGCTAGCGGGGGTTCAGATACGCAGTATTTT. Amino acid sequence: CASSQEVASGGSDTQYF.

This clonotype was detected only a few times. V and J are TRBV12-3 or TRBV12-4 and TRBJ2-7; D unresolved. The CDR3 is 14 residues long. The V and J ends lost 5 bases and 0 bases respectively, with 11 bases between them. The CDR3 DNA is TGTGCCAGCAGTGCCAGCCTAAGCTCCTACGAGCAGTACTTC. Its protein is CASSASLSSYEQYF.

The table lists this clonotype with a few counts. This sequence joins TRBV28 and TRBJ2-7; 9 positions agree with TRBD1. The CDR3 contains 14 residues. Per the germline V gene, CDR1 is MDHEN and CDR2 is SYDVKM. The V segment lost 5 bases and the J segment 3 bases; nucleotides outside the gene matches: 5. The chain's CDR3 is CASSTGGEVYEQYF. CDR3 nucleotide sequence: TGTGCCAGCAGTACAGGGGGCGAAGTCTACGAGCAGTACTTC.

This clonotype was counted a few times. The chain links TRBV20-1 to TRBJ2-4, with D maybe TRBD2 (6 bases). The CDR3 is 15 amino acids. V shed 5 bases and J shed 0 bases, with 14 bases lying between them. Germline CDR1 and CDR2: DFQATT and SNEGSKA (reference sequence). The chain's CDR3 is CSAAIRGLAKNIQYF. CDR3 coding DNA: TGCAGTGCTGCCATCCGGGGACTAGCCAAAAACATTCAGTACTTC.

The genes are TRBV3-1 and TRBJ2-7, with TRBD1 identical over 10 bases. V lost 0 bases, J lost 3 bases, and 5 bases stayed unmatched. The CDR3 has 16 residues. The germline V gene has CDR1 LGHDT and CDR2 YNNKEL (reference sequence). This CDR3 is CASSQESGTGVYEQYF. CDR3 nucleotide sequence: TGTGCCAGCAGCCAAGAATCAGGGACAGGGGTCTACGAGCAGTACTTC.

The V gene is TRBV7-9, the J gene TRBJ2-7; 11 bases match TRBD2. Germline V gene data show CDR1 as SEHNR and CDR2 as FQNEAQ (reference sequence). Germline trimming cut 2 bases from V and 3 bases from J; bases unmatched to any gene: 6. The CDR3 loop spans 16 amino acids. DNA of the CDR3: TGTGCCAGCAGCTTAAAGGGACTAGCGGAGGACTACGAGCAGTACTTC. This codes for CASSLKGLAEDYEQYF.

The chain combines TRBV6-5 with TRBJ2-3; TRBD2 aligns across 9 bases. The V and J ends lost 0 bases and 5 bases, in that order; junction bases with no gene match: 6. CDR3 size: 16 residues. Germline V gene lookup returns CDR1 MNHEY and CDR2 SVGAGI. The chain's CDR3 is CASSYSGLASGDTQYF. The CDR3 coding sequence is TGTGCCAGCAGTTACTCGGGACTAGCCTCTGGAGATACGCAGTATTTT.

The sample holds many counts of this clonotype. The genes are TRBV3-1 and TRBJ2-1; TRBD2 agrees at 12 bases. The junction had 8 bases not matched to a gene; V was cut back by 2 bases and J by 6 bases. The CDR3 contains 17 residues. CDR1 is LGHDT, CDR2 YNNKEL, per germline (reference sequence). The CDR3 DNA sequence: TGTGCCAGCAGCCAAAGGGTCGGGACTAGCGGGTTCAATGAGCAGTTCTTC. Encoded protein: CASSQRVGTSGFNEQFF.

The CDR3 is CASSQAGTKINEQFF. Here the CDR3 DNA reads TGTGCCAGCAGCCAAGCCGGGACTAAGATAAATGAGCAGTTCTTC. The chain couples TRBV14 to TRBJ2-1; 7 bases map to TRBD2. V dropped 1 base and J dropped 7; count of bases not matched to a gene: 7. The germline gives CDR1 SGHDN, CDR2 FVKESK. The CDR3 has 15 amino acids.